This T cell receptor beta chain originates from a study of T-cell memory formation after mild COVID-19. About the study: For the most part, TCR clusters were specific to one donor. Study-wide results and caveats: CD4/CD8 balance characterized clones contracting day 15 to 85, and CD4+ skew characterized later expanders. Second-wave clones with a day 37 peak had unconfirmed SARS-CoV-2 specificity.

Via MiXCR, TCRdb re-called the 5' RACE reads, giving one row per CDR3 protein. The data hold about 150,000 distinct CDR3 sequences, with roughly 6.2% observed a single time. About this clonotype: Its antigen is still unknown.

CDR1 and CDR2 (germline): LGHNT, FRNRAP. The CDR3 consists of 14 residues. Trimming removed 7 bases at V and 1 base at J, with 14 bases between. Sequencing was done on a sample of PBMCs or a T cell subset sorted from them (not recorded which). J is TRBJ2-7 and V is TRBV12-5; no clear D gene. The TCR comes from an adult woman who had mild COVID-19 (a few samples of this study predate the infection). Cell type and time point are not known. CDR3 sequence (DNA): TGTGCTAGTGAGCTGAGCCCCGGGTCCTACGAGCAGTACTTC. This codes for CASELSPGSYEQYF.